This entry concerns a single T cell receptor (beta chain). Its matching antigen is unknown. The data were produced by immunoSEQ multiplex PCR, yet TCRdb's version contains in-frame clones alone and is incomplete. This sample has approximately 77,000 clones, with approximately 94% found just once. This specimen comes from a study of OX40 agonist ivuxolimab in advanced cancers. Study conclusions and caveats: The investigators did not determine what antigen specificity the expanded peripheral T cells had.

V was clipped by 3 bases and J by 1 base, with 3 bases between them. The CDR3 is 12 residues long. CDR1 is LGHNA and CDR2 is YNFKEQ in the germline V gene. The gene calls are TRBV4-2 and TRBJ1-2; D is ambiguous. The clonotype originates from an adult with an advanced solid tumor such as melanoma, head and neck, liver or kidney cancer. The source was CD4+ or CD8+ T cells sorted from blood, collected in a trial of the OX40 agonist ivuxolimab. CDR3 sequence: CASSQSNYGYTF. CDR3 in DNA: TGTGCCAGCAGCCAGAGTAACTATGGCTACACCTTC.